Each of the 32 T cell receptor beta chains below was sequenced from the same sample in a study of cytomegalovirus exposure and HLA in healthy donors (dated by TCRdb to 2017 to 2019). Library creation used the immunoSEQ multiplex PCR assay. The multiplex PCR relied on a mix of 60 forward primers for TCR Vbeta segments and 13 reverse primers for TCR Jbeta segments. The immuneACCESS repertoire file appears here via TCRdb, limited to in-frame rearrangements. These files lack a portion of the clones; in checked studies, under half of the deficit traces to unresolved V genes, and the cause of the others is not known. Present in this sample are 62,000 or so clones, about 87% of which were seen just once. The ten largest clones take up 1.4% of the sample. Sequencing input: PBMCs. Every receptor here comes from a man in his late teens or twenties in good health and CMV-seronegative.

The chain has TRBV6-1 and TRBJ1-4; maybe TRBD1 (5 bases). Germline CDR1 MNHNS, CDR2 SASEGT. The CDR3 extends over 16 amino acids. With 0 bases removed from V and 6 bases from J, the gap between germline ends came to 14 bases. CDR3 sequence (DNA): TGTGCCAGCAGTGAAGCGGGGGGGTGGTTGGATGAAAAACTGTTTTTT. Translation: CASSEAGGWLDEKLFF.

This chain joins TRBV28 and TRBJ2-5; no reliable D call. CDR3 length: 12 residues. Germline lookup yields CDR1 MDHEN and CDR2 SYDVKM. V shed 8 bases and J shed 5 bases, with 12 bases lying between them. The chain's CDR3 is CASLRGDETQYF. The CDR3 coding sequence is TGTGCCAGCCTCCGCGGCGACGAGACCCAGTACTTC.

V is TRBV5-4 and J is TRBJ1-6; 8 bases line up with TRBD1. Germline loops: CDR1 SGHNT, CDR2 YYREEE (reference sequence). The CDR3 loop spans 13 amino acids. Germline trimming cut 3 bases from V and 10 bases from J; bases unmatched to any gene: 3. The DNA of the CDR3 is TGTGCCAGCAGCTCGGACAGGGAATCACCCCTCCACTTT. Its translation is CASSSDRESPLHF.

A single count supports this clone. The chain links TRBV6-5 to TRBJ2-7; the D is unclear. The CDR3 is 12 amino acids. Germline assignment: CDR1 MNHEY and CDR2 SVGAGI. V lost 5 bases and J lost 7, with 12 bases in between. The CDR3 sequence: CASSPTLREQYF. The CDR3 DNA reads as TGTGCCAGCAGTCCGACCCTCAGGGAGCAGTACTTC.

The chain has TRBV5-1 and TRBJ2-7; TRBD1 aligns across 10 bases. CDR1 is SGHRS and CDR2 is YFSETQ in the germline V gene. V lost 2 bases and J lost 5; bases outside the gene matches: 4. The CDR3 sequence is 14 residues long. The CDR3 region has the DNA TGCGCCAGCAGCTTCGGGGACAGGGGTCACGAGCAGTACTTC. Protein product: CASSFGDRGHEQYF.

The rearrangement uses TRBV6-6 and TRBJ1-2; D might be TRBD1 (5 bases). Trimming pared 2 bases from V and 2 bases from J, leaving 15 bases between. Germline V gene data show CDR1 as MNHNY and CDR2 as SVGAGI (reference sequence). The CDR3 is 16 amino acids. CDR3 bases: TGTGCCAGCAGTTACGGGCTACAGGCGTTAAACTATGGCTACACCTTC. Translating it yields CASSYGLQALNYGYTF.

This clone has only a few counts. V usage is TRBV6-6 and J usage is TRBJ2-1, with TRBD2 as a possible D gene (5 bases). Germline lookup yields CDR1 MNHNY and CDR2 SVGAGI (reference sequence). V lost 6 bases to trimming and J lost 8 bases, with 14 bases between them. This CDR3 region has 13 residues. As DNA, the CDR3 is TGTGCCAGCAGCCCCTTCCTGAGGGATGAGCAGTTCTTC. Protein product: CASSPFLRDEQFF.

The genes are TRBV7-6 and TRBJ2-3; 9 positions match TRBD2. Trimming removed 5 bases from V and 4 bases from J; junction bases left unmatched: 4. CDR1 is SGHVS, CDR2 FNYEAQ, per germline. The CDR3 is made up of 14 amino acids. The CDR3 DNA reads TGTGCCAGCAGCGGAGCGGGGGGATCAGATACGCAGTATTTT. It yields the protein CASSGAGGSDTQYF. The entire variable domain, with the rest obtained from reference TRBV7-6 and TRBJ2-3, is as follows: GAGVSQSPRYKVTKRGQDVALRCDPISGHVSLYWYRQALGQGPEFLTYFNYEAQQDKSGLPNDRFSAERPEGSISTLTIQRTEQRDSAMYRCASSGAGGSDTQYFGPGTRLTVL.

This chain connects TRBV27 to TRBJ1-5; TRBD1 matches at 10 bases. This CDR3 comprises 14 residues. Germline CDR1 MNHEY, CDR2 SMNVEV (reference sequence). The V and J ends lost 6 bases and 6 bases, in that order; junction bases with no gene match: 5. The CDR3, as DNA: TGTGCCAGCAGCCTGGACAGGGGGACTCAGCCCCAGCATTTT. Protein product: CASSLDRGTQPQHF.

This rearrangement joins TRBV7-2 to TRBJ2-7; D gene uncertain. The germline gives CDR1 SGHTA, CDR2 FQGNSA. CDR3 length equals 13 residues. Trimming pared 5 bases from V and 6 bases from J, leaving 14 bases between. The CDR3 loop is CASSPRSGPEQYF. The CDR3 DNA is TGTGCCAGCAGCCCGCGGTCTGGTCCCGAGCAGTACTTC.

The chain has TRBV18 and TRBJ2-1; D gene ambiguous. The CDR3 totals 12 residues. Trimming shortened V by 5 bases and J by 4 bases, and 6 bases separated the two germline ends. Germline assignment: CDR1 KGHSH and CDR2 LQKENI. CDR3 amino acids: CASSFEYNEQFF. The DNA for the CDR3 is TGTGCCAGCTCATTCGAGTACAATGAGCAGTTCTTC.

The chain links TRBV28 to TRBJ2-5, with 14 bases that match TRBD2. The germline gives CDR1 MDHEN, CDR2 SYDVKM. This CDR3 has 15 amino acids. V dropped 6 bases and J dropped 4; count of bases not matched to a gene: 4. CDR3 in amino acids: CASRAGTSGGETQYF. CDR3 sequence (DNA): TGTGCCAGCAGAGCCGGGACTAGCGGGGGAGAGACCCAGTACTTC.

This chain joins TRBV28 and TRBJ1-5, with a weak D call TRBD1 (6 bases). CDR1 is MDHEN, CDR2 SYDVKM, per germline. The CDR3 length is 16 residues. V lost 5 bases to trimming and J lost 0 bases, with 14 bases between them. CDR3 protein: CASSIRTELSNQPQHF. The DNA of the CDR3 is TGTGCCAGCAGTATCCGGACAGAACTTAGCAATCAGCCCCAGCATTTT.

V is TRBV5-1 and J is TRBJ1-5; weak D call: TRBD1 (5 bases). Trimming took off 0 bases at V and 1 base at J, with 8 bases between the two ends. This CDR3 comprises 15 residues. The germline V gene has CDR1 SGHRS and CDR2 YFSETQ. CDR3 bases: TGCGCCAGCAGCTTGGTTCCAGGGAGCAATCAGCCCCAGCATTTT. Protein: CASSLVPGSNQPQHF.

The V and J genes are TRBV30 and TRBJ1-6; D is unresolved. Germline lookup yields CDR1 GTSNPN and CDR2 SVGIG (reference sequence). CDR3 length: 12 residues. Trimming pared 6 bases from V and 7 bases from J, leaving 10 bases between. In DNA form, the CDR3 reads TGTGCCTGTGGACGGAGGAATTCACCCCTCCACTTT. This encodes CACGRRNSPLHF.

A remark on this clone: Since no conserved phenylalanine or tryptophan closes the CDR3, a read error is the likely cause. V gene TRBV20-1 combines with J gene TRBJ1-4; D gene unclear. CDR1 is DFQATT and CDR2 is SNEGSKA in the germline V gene (reference sequence). V was clipped by 3 bases and J by 8 bases, with 4 bases between them. The CDR3 is 10 amino acids. The CDR3 DNA reads as TGCAGTGCTAGCGCCGAAAAACTGTTTGTT. Translated: CSASAEKLFV.

The chain is built from TRBV9 and TRBJ2-3, with D unclear. The ends were cut back, 4 bases at V and 6 bases at J, with 12 bases in the middle. The CDR3 totals 13 residues. The germline V gene encodes CDR1 SGDLS and CDR2 YYNGEE. The CDR3 spells CASSRGGSDTQYF. The CDR3 DNA reads TGTGCCAGCAGCCGAGGCGGCTCGGATACGCAGTATTTT.

The chain is built from TRBV28 and TRBJ2-3, with 7 bases fitting TRBD1. The V and J ends lost 5 bases and 0 bases, in that order; junction bases with no gene match: 11. Looked up from germline, CDR1 is MDHEN and CDR2 is SYDVKM. This CDR3 is 17 amino acids long. In nucleotides, the CDR3 is TGTGCCAGCAGTCTTACGTGGGACAGCCCTAGCACAGATACGCAGTATTTT. Residues: CASSLTWDSPSTDTQYF.

This clone is a singleton in its sample. The chain carries TRBV29-1 and TRBJ1-2; D not resolved. The CDR3 length is 12 residues. V was trimmed by 7 bases and J by 4 bases, leaving 13 bases between them. The V gene's germline CDR1 is SQVTM and CDR2 ANQGSEA. Written as DNA, the CDR3 is TGCAGCGGGCAGGAATCTGGCTATGGCTACACCTTC. Translation gives CSGQESGYGYTF.

A remark on this clone: Mismatch with germline at one junction end may stem from a read error. V is TRBV6-5 and J is TRBJ2-6, with D possibly matching TRBD1 (6 bases). Germline CDR1 reads MNHEY; CDR2 reads SVGAGI. The CDR3 loop spans 15 amino acids. CDR3 sequence (DNA): TGTGCCAGCAGTTTCCGGGACACTGGGGCCAACGTCTTGACTTTC. This gives the protein CASSFRDTGANVLTF.

The CDR3 coding sequence is TGTGCCAGCAGACGGACAGGGGACGACTATGGCTACACCTTC. Protein sequence: CASRRTGDDYGYTF. This chain connects TRBV6-5 to TRBJ1-2, with TRBD1 matching over 9 bases. The CDR3 is 14 amino acids. Germline trimming cut 6 bases from V and 3 bases from J; bases unmatched to any gene: 5. CDR1 is MNHEY, CDR2 SVGAGI, per germline.

The chain joins TRBV7-9 to TRBJ2-7; the match to TRBD1 covers 7 bases. Unmatched junction bases numbered 4, after V lost 6 bases and J lost 5 bases. The CDR3 consists of 12 residues. CDR1 SEHNR and CDR2 FQNEAQ come from the germline V gene (reference sequence). The CDR3 reads CASRSQGDEQYF. Here the CDR3 DNA reads TGTGCCAGCAGATCCCAGGGGGACGAGCAGTACTTC.

The chain carries TRBV18 and TRBJ2-5; 8 nucleotides align to TRBD2. CDR3 size: 15 residues. Germline V gene data show CDR1 as KGHSH and CDR2 as LQKENI. J lost 5 bases, V lost 3 bases, and 8 bases had no gene match. The CDR3 DNA sequence: TGTGCCAGCTCACCTCCGGGACTAGGGGGTGAGACCCAGTACTTC. It is translated as CASSPPGLGGETQYF.

The chain uses TRBV28 and TRBJ1-6; no definite D call. Trimming stripped 3 bases from V and 9 bases from J, with 15 bases between. The CDR3 extends over 15 amino acids. Germline CDR1 and CDR2: MDHEN and SYDVKM. The CDR3 region is CASSLTVESTSPLHF. Written as DNA, the CDR3 is TGTGCCAGCAGTTTGACGGTGGAGTCAACTTCACCCCTCCACTTT.

This chain connects TRBV6-1 to TRBJ1-5; 7 bases are a match to TRBD1. J lost 5 bases, V lost 6 bases, and 10 bases had no gene match. Germline-derived CDR1 and CDR2 are MNHNS and SASEGT. This CDR3 spans 15 amino acids. The CDR3, as DNA: TGTGCCAGCAGACCTTGGACAGGTCAAGATCAGCCCCAGCATTTT. It translates to CASRPWTGQDQPQHF.

This chain connects TRBV5-6 to TRBJ1-1; a weak D match, TRBD1 (6 bases). V was trimmed by 5 bases and J by 0 bases, leaving 17 bases between them. CDR1 and CDR2 (germline): SGHDT, YYEEEE. The CDR3 runs 16 residues. The CDR3 reads CASSYLRQAVNTEAFF. In nucleotides, the CDR3 is TGTGCCAGCAGTTACCTAAGACAGGCAGTGAACACTGAAGCTTTCTTT.

The gene calls are TRBV4-1 and TRBJ2-3; D uncertain. Germline V lookup: CDR1 MGHRA, CDR2 YSYEKL. CDR3 length: 16 residues. V lost 1 base and J 3 bases, leaving 14 bases between the germline ends. The CDR3 nucleotides are TGCGCCAGCAGCCAAGGGGCCTTCGGCCTAACAGATACGCAGTATTTT. Its translation is CASSQGAFGLTDTQYF.

Only one count was recorded for this clone. The chain employs TRBV5-4 and TRBJ1-1; D not certain. The CDR3 covers 13 residues. Trimming removed 0 bases from V and 2 bases from J, with 5 bases in between. Germline loops: CDR1 SGHNT, CDR2 YYREEE (reference sequence). CDR3 sequence reads: CASSLGRNTEAFF. Written as DNA, the CDR3 is TGTGCCAGCAGCTTGGGTCGTAACACTGAAGCTTTCTTT.

The chain recombines TRBV12-5 with TRBJ1-1; TRBD1 is a possible D gene (6 bases). V was trimmed by 2 bases and J by 4 bases, leaving 14 bases between them. The CDR3 has 15 amino acids. The germline V gene encodes CDR1 LGHNT and CDR2 FRNRAP. CDR3 amino acids: CASGLSQGWGTEAFF. As DNA, the CDR3 is TGTGCTAGTGGTTTGTCTCAGGGGTGGGGCACTGAAGCTTTCTTT.

The rearrangement uses TRBV2 and TRBJ2-3, with D tentatively TRBD2 (7 bases). V shed 0 bases and J shed 1 base, with 14 bases lying between them. The CDR3 is 17 amino acids. From germline, CDR1 is SNHLY and CDR2 FYNNEI. CDR3 protein: CASSEAQVGGRTDTQYF. The CDR3 DNA follows: TGTGCCAGCAGTGAAGCGCAGGTCGGGGGGCGCACAGATACGCAGTATTTT. Variable domain in full (rest from reference TRBV2 and TRBJ2-3): EPEVTQTPSHQVTQMGQEVILRCVPISNHLYFYWYRQILGQKVEFLVSFYNNEISEKSEIFDDQFSVERPDGSNFTLKIRSTKLEDSAMYFCASSEAQVGGRTDTQYFGPGTRLTVL.

The gene calls are TRBV6-5 and TRBJ1-6; 8 bases match TRBD1. Germline V gene data show CDR1 as MNHEY and CDR2 as SVGAGI. The CDR3 is 16 residues long. Losses at the gene ends were 8 bases for V and 7 bases for J; bases not matched to a gene: 13. CDR3 sequence: CASRLARGQGNSPLHF. CDR3 coding DNA: TGTGCCAGCCGTTTAGCCCGTGGACAGGGCAATTCACCCCTCCACTTT.

The gene calls are TRBV6-5 and TRBJ2-1, with D perhaps TRBD2 (5 bases). Trimming left V 3 bases short and J 9 bases short, with 15 bases between. The CDR3 is 14 residues long. Per the germline V gene, CDR1 is MNHEY and CDR2 is SVGAGI. The CDR3 is CASSYLLEGPEQFF. CDR3 in DNA: TGTGCCAGCAGTTATTTACTAGAAGGGCCTGAGCAGTTCTTC.